The 16 T cell receptor beta chains reported below all come from one sample, sequenced in a study of cytomegalovirus exposure and HLA in healthy donors. Primers: 60 Vbeta forward and 13 Jbeta reverse. Only in-frame clones appear in the TCRdb table, and some are missing; sequencing was by immunoSEQ multiplex PCR. The sample has under 300,000 clones; about 80% are singletons. The sequenced sample consisted of PBMCs. The receptor set was obtained from a woman aged 60-75 years in good health and CMV-seropositive.

The V and J genes are TRBV29-1 and TRBJ1-3; D is perhaps TRBD1 (6 bases). This CDR3 is built from 12 residues. V was shortened by 5 bases and J by 3 bases, with 8 bases between the two germline ends. CDR1 and CDR2 (germline): SQVTM, ANQGSEA. The CDR3 region has the DNA TGCAGCGTTCGCAGGGGTGGAAACACCATATATTTT. The encoded protein is CSVRRGGNTIYF.

This chain links TRBV5-1 with TRBJ2-1, with 11 bases that match TRBD2. V lost 5 bases and J lost 2; bases outside the gene matches: 9. Germline V CDR1 and CDR2: SGHRS, YFSETQ. The CDR3 is 17 residues long. DNA of the CDR3: TGCGCCAGCAGGCAACTAGCGGGAGCGGGACCCTACAATGAGCAGTTCTTC. Translating gives CASRQLAGAGPYNEQFF.

The J gene is TRBJ2-7, the V gene TRBV18; D remains ambiguous. The germline V gene encodes CDR1 KGHSH and CDR2 LQKENI. Trimming shortened V by 1 base and J by 5 bases, and 3 bases separated the two germline ends. The CDR3 runs 11 residues. The CDR3 spells CASSPRDEQYF. CDR3 nucleotides: TGTGCCAGCTCACCACGCGACGAGCAGTACTTC. The variable domain in full, with the rest retrieved from reference TRBV18 and TRBJ2-7, is NAGVMQNPRHLVRRRGQEARLRCSPMKGHSHVYWYRQLPEEGLKFMVYLQKENIIDESGMPKERFSAEFPKEGPSILRIQQVVRGDSAAYFCASSPRDEQYFGPGTRLTVT.

As for this clone: Other DNA sequences in this sample translate to the same CDR3. V is TRBV5-4 and J is TRBJ1-1; D may be TRBD1 (5 bases). The CDR3 length is 15 residues. Between the trimmed V and J ends, which lost 0 bases and 2 bases, there was a span of 11 bases. Germline lookup yields CDR1 SGHNT and CDR2 YYREEE (reference sequence). The CDR3 protein is CASSLAGGGNTEAFF. In DNA form, the CDR3 reads TGTGCCAGCAGCTTGGCCGGCGGGGGTAACACTGAAGCTTTCTTT.

The genes are TRBV25-1 and TRBJ1-4; D might be TRBD1 (5 bases). Germline V gene lookup returns CDR1 MGHDK and CDR2 SYGVNS. The CDR3 spans 16 residues. Trimming cost V 6 bases and J 5 bases, with 19 bases left between them. The CDR3 DNA reads as TGTGCCAGCAGCCACGGGACTCAATTACGAAATGAAAAACTGTTTTTT. It translates to CASSHGTQLRNEKLFF.

The chain joins TRBV7-2 to TRBJ2-7; possibly TRBD1 for D (5 bases). Germline CDR1 is SGHTA and CDR2 is FQGNSA. The germline V and J ends were trimmed by 2 bases and 5 bases, with 10 bases remaining between them. This CDR3 contains 13 residues. The CDR3 DNA sequence: TGTGCCAGCAGCTTATTCCAGGGCCACGAGCAGTACTTC. Amino acids: CASSLFQGHEQYF.

The rearrangement uses TRBV7-9 and TRBJ2-5; the D gene is possibly TRBD2 (6 bases). Between the trimmed V and J ends, which lost 5 bases and 5 bases, there was a span of 27 bases. Germline lookup yields CDR1 SEHNR and CDR2 FQNEAQ (reference sequence). The CDR3 consists of 18 residues. DNA for the CDR3: TGTGCCAGCAGCCGCCCGGGAGACTCAACTTCCCCTAGGGAGACCCAGTACTTC. Translation: CASSRPGDSTSPRETQYF.

The rearrangement uses TRBV15 and TRBJ2-1, with 7 bases identical to TRBD2. The germline CDR1 and CDR2 sequences are LNHNV and YYDKDF (reference sequence). The CDR3 length is 16 residues. Germline trimming cut 3 bases from V and 2 bases from J; bases unmatched to any gene: 7. This chain's CDR3 is CATSRSSSGPYNEQFF. DNA for the CDR3: TGTGCCACCAGCAGGTCGAGTAGCGGGCCCTACAATGAGCAGTTCTTC.

The V gene is TRBV9, the J gene TRBJ1-6; 8 bases map to TRBD1. Germline CDR1 reads SGDLS; CDR2 reads YYNGEE. V was pared by 3 bases and J by 8 bases, with 4 bases of the junction left unmatched. CDR3 length equals 14 residues. Here the CDR3 DNA reads TGTGCCAGCAGCGGACAGGGGTGGGATTCACCCCTCCACTTT. Residues: CASSGQGWDSPLHF.

J is TRBJ2-3 and V is TRBV6-1; no firm D call. The V end lost 5 bases, the J end lost 5 bases, and 8 bases lay between the germline ends. Germline loops: CDR1 MNHNS, CDR2 SASEGT. This CDR3 spans 12 amino acids. The CDR3 reads CASSTIGDTQYF. The CDR3 DNA reads as TGTGCCAGCAGTACTATAGGAGATACGCAGTATTTT.

The V gene is TRBV4-2, the J gene TRBJ2-4; 9 bases are a match to TRBD1. The germline gives CDR1 LGHNA, CDR2 YNFKEQ. CDR3 length: 16 residues. V dropped 0 bases and J dropped 6; count of bases not matched to a gene: 6. The CDR3 is CASSQEPGQGANIQYF. CDR3 DNA: TGTGCCAGCAGCCAAGAACCGGGACAGGGCGCAAACATTCAGTACTTC.

This chain connects TRBV10-2 to TRBJ1-5, with 7 bases lining up with TRBD1. Germline V gene sequence: CDR1 WSHSY, CDR2 SAAADI. The J segment lost 9 bases and the V segment lost 2 bases, leaving 7 bases of the junction unmatched. This CDR3 contains 14 residues. The CDR3 DNA sequence: TGCGCCAGCAGTGAGGCAGGGGGTCACCGGCCCCAGCATTTT. The encoded protein is CASSEAGGHRPQHF.

This chain connects TRBV28 to TRBJ1-5; no firm D call. The CDR3 runs 15 residues. CDR1 is MDHEN, CDR2 SYDVKM, per germline. Trimming pared 3 bases from V and 6 bases from J, leaving 15 bases between. The CDR3 nucleotides read TGTGCCAGCAGTTTGCAGGCCCGAACCCGTCAGCCCCAGCATTTT. It encodes CASSLQARTRQPQHF.

This chain uses TRBV2 with TRBJ2-7; TRBD2 matches 13 bases. This CDR3 comprises 15 residues. Per germline, CDR1 SNHLY and CDR2 FYNNEI. J was trimmed by 5 bases and V by 7 bases; bases with no gene match: 8. The CDR3 bases are TGTGCCAGCACAACTAGCGGGAGGGCCGGGAACGAGCAGTACTTC. Translation: CASTTSGRAGNEQYF.

The chain combines TRBV28 with TRBJ1-5; 7 bases are a match to TRBD1. The CDR3 loop spans 17 amino acids. CDR1 and CDR2 from the germline V gene are MDHEN and SYDVKM. V was clipped by 3 bases and J by 0 bases; unmatched bases: 8. The CDR3 protein is CASSFGTEMNSNQPQHF. CDR3 bases: TGTGCCAGCAGTTTCGGGACAGAGATGAATAGCAATCAGCCCCAGCATTTT. The full variable domain, rest sourced from reference TRBV28 and TRBJ1-5, is DVKVTQSSRYLVKRTGEKVFLECVQDMDHENMFWYRQDPGLGLRLIYFSYDVKMKEKGDIPEGYSVSREKKERFSLILESASTNQTSMYLCASSFGTEMNSNQPQHFGDGTRLSIL.

The chain carries TRBV7-2 and TRBJ2-6; D remains unclear. This CDR3 is built from 14 residues. V was pared by 3 bases and J by 0 bases, with 3 bases between. Germline lookup yields CDR1 SGHTA and CDR2 FQGNSA. Here the CDR3 DNA reads TGTGCCAGCAGCTTCCGCTCTGGGGCCAACGTCCTGACTTTC. Translation gives CASSFRSGANVLTF.